This T cell receptor (beta chain) comes out of a study of T cells in Graves' hyperthyroidism and ophthalmopathy. Looking at the study overall: Peripheral blood was drawn at first diagnosis, prior to all treatment.

The CDR3 contains 13 residues. Deletions cut 4 bases from V and 2 bases from J, with 9 bases between. Germline V gene sequence: CDR1 GTSNPN, CDR2 SVGIG (reference sequence). RNA transcripts yielded amplified TCR beta CDR3 regions. HTBI primers were used for first-round RT-PCR of the TCR CDR3. A single record per CDR3 protein comes from TCRdb applying MiXCR to the multiplex PCR reads. Of hundreds of thousands of distinct CDR3 sequences listed, roughly a sixth are singletons. Ten or more counts support this clonotype. The sequencing sample was made of blood. The V and J genes are TRBV30 and TRBJ1-5; no clear D gene. This TCR derives from a woman between 50 and 59 years old with Graves' hyperthyroidism that later progressed to Graves' ophthalmopathy. CDR3 residues: CAWNAEGNQPQHF. CDR3 nucleotides: TGTGCCTGGAACGCGGAGGGCAATCAGCCCCAGCATTTT. Looking up the rest from reference TRBV30 and TRBJ1-5 gives the full variable domain: SQTIHQWPATLVQPVGSPLSLECTVEGTSNPNLYWYRQAAGRGLQLLFYSVGIGQISSEVPQNLSASRPQDRQFILSSKKLLLSDSGFYLCAWNAEGNQPQHFGDGTRLSIL.